This T cell receptor beta chain was sequenced for a study of regulatory T cells in long-lasting Graves disease. Noted time point: newly diagnosed GD, antithyroid drugs for less than 3 months. Preparation of the TCR library used RNA extracted from PBMCs. Patients all came to the study from an endocrinology department in Xi'an, China. This clonotype appeared many times. V trimming: 6 bases; J trimming: 4 bases; junction bases outside the gene matches: 14. Germline V gene lookup returns CDR1 LNHDA and CDR2 SQIVND (reference sequence). CDR3 length: 16 residues. CDR3-region Arm-PCR and iRepertoire HTBI primers produced the TCR beta libraries. TCRdb recomputed calls from the multiplex PCR reads with MiXCR, one row per CDR3 protein. The data hold hundreds of thousands of distinct CDR3 sequences, with roughly 17% observed a single time. This sample also appeared in a second study, on T cells in Graves' hyperthyroidism and ophthalmopathy.

Sequencing was performed on peripheral blood mononuclear cells (PBMCs), taken at new diagnosis, from a patient treated with antithyroid drugs. The receptor was derived from a woman aged 25 to 45 with Graves disease. The V call is TRBV19, the J call TRBJ2-7, with TRBD2 matching 8 bases. The CDR3 sequence is CASSTSGRPPSYEQYF. The CDR3 coding sequence is TGTGCCAGTAGCACAAGCGGGAGACCCCCCTCGTACGAGCAGTACTTC.